This TCR beta chain originates from a study of T-cell memory formation after mild COVID-19. Study summary: The two donors had largely donor-specific TCR clusters. Findings of the study overall: Clones contracting day 15 to 85 were balanced CD4/CD8; later expanders leaned CD4+. Among CD4+ contracting clones, most were CM and EM, and CD8+ ones EMRA.

TCRdb re-called the 5' RACE reads with MiXCR, one entry per CDR3 protein. The sample gives some 40,000 distinct CDR3 sequences, more than 7% of which show up once; 1.4% is in the top ten. This clonotype was observed many times. Its antigen is not identified. The CDR3 loop spans 13 amino acids. Trimming pared 6 bases from V and 4 bases from J, leaving 9 bases between. Germline CDR1 reads SGHVS; CDR2 reads FNYEAQ. The sequence was collected from a man in his late teens or twenties who had mild COVID-19 (a few samples of this study predate the infection). Cell type and time point are not known. The V call is TRBV7-6, the J call TRBJ2-2, with D possibly TRBD1 on 5 matching bases. The specimen was PBMCs or a T cell subset sorted from them (not recorded which). This CDR3 is CASRGPSTGELFF. In nucleotides, the CDR3 is TGTGCCAGCAGGGGGCCGAGCACCGGGGAGCTGTTTTTT. The complete variable domain, with remaining parts taken from reference TRBV7-6 and TRBJ2-2, reads GAGVSQSPRYKVTKRGQDVALRCDPISGHVSLYWYRQALGQGPEFLTYFNYEAQQDKSGLPNDRFSAERPEGSISTLTIQRTEQRDSAMYRCASRGPSTGELFFGEGSRLTVL.